This T cell receptor (beta chain) was observed in a study of T cell responses to AZD1222 COVID-19 vaccine. Comments on this clone: The antigen remains undetermined.

Produced via immunoSEQ multiplex PCR; TCRdb's table is partial and in-frame only. The sample has roughly 55,000 clones; approximately 88% are singletons. General observations from the study: Close to half of spike-specific TCRs reportedly recognize unmutated variant regions.

The clonotype comes from an adult in good health. Sample: peripheral blood, taken on day 0 of AZD1222 vaccination.

The CDR3 protein is CASSLGRYDEQFF. CDR3 sequence (DNA): TGTGCCAGCAGCTTAGGTCGTTATGATGAGCAGTTCTTC. The genes are TRBV7-9 and TRBJ2-1, with unresolved D. V lost 1 base and J lost 8, with 9 bases in between. This CDR3 is built from 13 residues. CDR1 is SEHNR and CDR2 is FQNEAQ in the germline V gene (reference sequence).